This is a list of T cell receptor beta chains from one sample in a study of STAT5B mutations in CD4+ large granular lymphocyte leukemia. The repertoire was sequenced with immunoSEQ multiplex PCR; TCRdb's copy has only in-frame clones and lacks some. The sample consists of around 29,000 clones, about three quarters of them appearing once. Sequenced: CD4+ T cells from blood buffy coats. All receptors derive from a human donor in good health. CDR3s include the opening cysteine and the closing phenylalanine or tryptophan. The D gene is left open where the match is weak. Clone size appears in some rows only: once, few, many, or a class for an expanded clone.

TRBV6-6	NA	TRBJ1-2	NA	CASSYAGGYTF	TGTGCCAGCAGTTACGCAGGTGGCTACACCTTC
TRBV28	NA	TRBJ1-1	TRBD1	CASVGQGGGAEAFF	TGTGCCAGCGTGGGACAGGGAGGAGGGGCTGAAGCTTTCTTT
TRBV18	NA	TRBJ1-2	TRBD1	CASSPLGQDRNYGYTF	TGTGCCAGCTCACCACTGGGACAGGACAGGAACTATGGCTACACCTTC
TRBV18	NA	TRBJ2-7	TRBD2	CASSPPGLAGEEQYF	TGTGCCAGCTCACCACCGGGACTAGCGGGAGAGGAGCAGTACTTC
TRBV28	NA	TRBJ1-1	NA	CATETNVGTEAFF	TGTGCCACTGAGACTAACGTGGGCACTGAAGCTTTCTTT
TRBV5-4	once	TRBJ1-3	NA	CASSLTGTGNTIYF	TGTGCCAGCAGCCTAACAGGGACTGGAAACACCATATATTTT
TRBV29-1	NA	TRBJ2-1	NA	CSSSTLWSYNEQFF	TGCAGCTCCTCGACTTTATGGAGTTACAATGAGCAGTTCTTC
TRBV5-5	NA	TRBJ1-4	NA	CASSFLGANEKLFF	TGTGCCAGCAGCTTTCTGGGAGCGAATGAAAAACTGTTTTTT
TRBV2	few	TRBJ1-2	NA	CASSQVSYGYTF	TGTGCCAGCAGTCAGGTTTCCTATGGCTACACCTTC
TRBV9	NA	TRBJ1-2	TRBD1	CASSEFVTGEGYTF	TGTGCCAGCAGCGAGTTTGTGACAGGGGAAGGCTACACCTTC
TRBV2	NA	TRBJ2-7	NA	CASSDSVSYEQYF	TGTGCCAGCAGTGACTCTGTGAGCTACGAGCAGTACTTC
TRBV10-2	NA	TRBJ2-1	TRBD2	CASSESAGGGAPRDNEQFF	TGCGCCAGCAGTGAGTCAGCGGGGGGGGGCGCCCCGAGGGACAATGAGCAGTTCTTC
TRBV19	NA	TRBJ1-2	NA	CASKIRGTYGYTF	TGTGCCAGTAAGATCCGCGGGACCTATGGCTACACCTTC
TRBV5-5	once	TRBJ1-1	NA	CASSLGGAPGNTEAFF	TGTGCCAGCAGCTTGGGGGGGGCGCCGGGGAACACTGAAGCTTTCTTT
TRBV30	NA	TRBJ2-5	NA	CACNTPVGETQYF	TGTGCCTGCAATACCCCGGTAGGAGAGACCCAGTACTTC
TRBV29-1	NA	TRBJ2-3	NA	CSVVGASTDTQYF	TGCAGCGTTGTTGGGGCTAGCACAGATACGCAGTATTTT
TRBV5-4	NA	TRBJ2-1	TRBD2	CASSLGGLAGGRDNEQFF	TGTGCCAGCAGCTTGGGGGGCCTAGCGGGAGGGCGTGACAATGAGCAGTTCTTC
TRBV19	few	TRBJ1-1	TRBD1	CASSRTGITEAFF	TGTGCCAGTAGTCGGACAGGGATCACTGAAGCTTTCTTT
TRBV5-1	NA	TRBJ2-1	NA	CASSLGRWGEYSNEQFF	TGCGCCAGCAGCTTGGGTCGGTGGGGGGAATACTCCAATGAGCAGTTCTTC
TRBV6-5	few	TRBJ2-7	NA	CASSYSRGVGEQYF	TGTGCCAGCAGTTACTCGCGCGGGGTTGGTGAGCAGTACTTC
TRBV7-3	NA	TRBJ2-6	NA	CASSLTAITGSGANVLTF	TGTGCCAGCAGCTTAACGGCGATTACTGGGAGTGGGGCCAACGTCCTGACTTTC
TRBV19	NA	TRBJ1-5	TRBD1	CASSRILTGGYQPQHF	TGTGCCAGTAGTCGTATACTAACAGGGGGCTATCAGCCCCAGCATTTT